Detailed here is one T cell receptor beta chain. Clones were read by immunoSEQ multiplex PCR, and TCRdb kept only the in-frame ones, dropping some. The sample carries some 120,000 clones, roughly four fifths recorded once. The entry originates in a study of blood T cell repertoires in COVID-19. V gave up 2 bases and J gave up 1 base, with 5 bases separating them. This CDR3 comprises 12 residues. The germline gives CDR1 SQVTM, CDR2 ANQGSEA. The origin of this receptor is a woman aged 45-59 years with acute or convalescent COVID-19. The rearrangement links TRBV29-1 to TRBJ1-1; no clear D. Sequences were obtained from peripheral blood. The CDR3 coding sequence is TGCAGCGTTGAATCCAGGAACACTGAAGCTTTCTTT. Its protein product is CSVESRNTEAFF.